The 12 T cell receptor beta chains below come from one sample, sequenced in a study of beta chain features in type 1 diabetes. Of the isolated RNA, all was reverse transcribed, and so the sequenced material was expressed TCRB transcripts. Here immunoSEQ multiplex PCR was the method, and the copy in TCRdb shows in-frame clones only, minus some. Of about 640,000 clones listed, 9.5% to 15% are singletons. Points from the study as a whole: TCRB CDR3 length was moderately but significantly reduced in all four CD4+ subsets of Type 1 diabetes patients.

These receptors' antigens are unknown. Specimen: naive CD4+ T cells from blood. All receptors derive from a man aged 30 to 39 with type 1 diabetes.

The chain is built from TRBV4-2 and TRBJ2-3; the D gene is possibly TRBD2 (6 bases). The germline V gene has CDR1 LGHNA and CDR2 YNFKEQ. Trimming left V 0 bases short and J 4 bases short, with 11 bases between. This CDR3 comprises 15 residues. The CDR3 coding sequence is TGTGCCAGCAGCCAAGATCTCAGGGAGGCAGATACGCAGTATTTT. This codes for CASSQDLREADTQYF.

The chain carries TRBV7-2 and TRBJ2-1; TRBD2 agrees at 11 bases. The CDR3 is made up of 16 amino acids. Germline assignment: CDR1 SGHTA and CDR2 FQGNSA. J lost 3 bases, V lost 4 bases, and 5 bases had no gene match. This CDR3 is CASSSVGLAGYNEQFF. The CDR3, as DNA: TGTGCCAGCAGCTCGGTCGGACTAGCGGGCTACAATGAGCAGTTCTTC.

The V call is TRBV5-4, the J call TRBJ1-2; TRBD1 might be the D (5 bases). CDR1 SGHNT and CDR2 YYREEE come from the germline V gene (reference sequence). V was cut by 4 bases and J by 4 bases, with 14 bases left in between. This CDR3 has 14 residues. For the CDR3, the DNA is TGTGCCAGCAGCCCCCCACAGGCGGGCTATGGCTACACCTTC. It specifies CASSPPQAGYGYTF. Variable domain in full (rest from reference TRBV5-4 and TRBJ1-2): ETGVTQSPTHLIKTRGQQVTLRCSSQSGHNTVSWYQQALGQGPQFIFQYYREEENGRGNFPPRFSGLQFPNYSSELNVNALELDDSALYLCASSPPQAGYGYTFGSGTRLTVV.

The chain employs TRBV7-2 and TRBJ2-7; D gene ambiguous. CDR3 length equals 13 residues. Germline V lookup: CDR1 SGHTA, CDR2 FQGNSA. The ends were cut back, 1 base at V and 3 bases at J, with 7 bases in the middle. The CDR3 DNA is TGTGCCAGCAGCTTAGATCAGCTCTACGAGCAGTACTTC. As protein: CASSLDQLYEQYF.

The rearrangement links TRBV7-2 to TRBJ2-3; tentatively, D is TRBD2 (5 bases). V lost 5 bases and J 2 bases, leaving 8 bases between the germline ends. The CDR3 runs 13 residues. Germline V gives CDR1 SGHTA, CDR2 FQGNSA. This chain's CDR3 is CASSHRDTDTQYF. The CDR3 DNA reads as TGTGCCAGCAGCCACCGGGACACAGATACGCAGTATTTT.

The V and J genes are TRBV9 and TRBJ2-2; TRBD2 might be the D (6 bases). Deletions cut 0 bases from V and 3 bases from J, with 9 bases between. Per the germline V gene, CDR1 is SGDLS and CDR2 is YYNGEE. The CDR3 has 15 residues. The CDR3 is CASSVGGLHTGELFF. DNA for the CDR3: TGTGCCAGCAGCGTAGGGGGACTTCACACCGGGGAGCTGTTTTTT.

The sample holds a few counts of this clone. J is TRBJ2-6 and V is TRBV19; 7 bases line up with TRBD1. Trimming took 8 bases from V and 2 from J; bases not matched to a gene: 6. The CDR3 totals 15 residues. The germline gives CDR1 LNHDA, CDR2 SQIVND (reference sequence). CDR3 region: CASCDRAPGANVLTF. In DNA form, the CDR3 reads TGTGCCAGTTGCGACAGGGCTCCTGGGGCCAACGTCCTGACTTTC.

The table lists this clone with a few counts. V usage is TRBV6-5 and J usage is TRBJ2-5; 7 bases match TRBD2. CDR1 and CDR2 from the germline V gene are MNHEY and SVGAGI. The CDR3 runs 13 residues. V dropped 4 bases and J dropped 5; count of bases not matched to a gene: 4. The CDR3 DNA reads TGTGCCAGCAGTTGGGGGGGAGGGGAGACCCAGTACTTC. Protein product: CASSWGGGETQYF.

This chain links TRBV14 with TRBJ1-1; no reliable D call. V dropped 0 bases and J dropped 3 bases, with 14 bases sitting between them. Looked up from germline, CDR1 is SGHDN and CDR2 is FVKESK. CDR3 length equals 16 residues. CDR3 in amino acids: CASSQDKGSAHTEAFF. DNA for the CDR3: TGTGCCAGCAGCCAAGATAAGGGATCGGCCCACACTGAAGCTTTCTTT.

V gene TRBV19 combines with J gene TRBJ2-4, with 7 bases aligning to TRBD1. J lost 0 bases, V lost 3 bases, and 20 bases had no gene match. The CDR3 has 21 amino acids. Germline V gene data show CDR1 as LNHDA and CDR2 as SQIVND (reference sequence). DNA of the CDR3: TGTGCCAGTAGTATCTACTCTAACAGGGGAAAACAGACTCTAGCCAAAAACATTCAGTACTTC. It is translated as CASSIYSNRGKQTLAKNIQYF.

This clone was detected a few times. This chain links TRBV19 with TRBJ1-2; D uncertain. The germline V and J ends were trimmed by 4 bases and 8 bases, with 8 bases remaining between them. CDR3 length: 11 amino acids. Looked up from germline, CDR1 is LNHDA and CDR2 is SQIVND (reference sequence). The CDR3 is CASSSSPGYTF. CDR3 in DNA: TGTGCCAGTAGTAGCAGCCCCGGCTACACCTTC.

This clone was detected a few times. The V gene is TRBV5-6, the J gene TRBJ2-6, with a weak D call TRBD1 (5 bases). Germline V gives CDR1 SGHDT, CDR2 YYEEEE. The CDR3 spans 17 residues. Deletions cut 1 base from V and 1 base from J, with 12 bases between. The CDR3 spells CASSLTLGQSGANVLTF. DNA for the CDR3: TGTGCCAGCAGCTTGACCTTGGGGCAATCTGGGGCCAACGTCCTGACTTTC.